These T cell receptor beta chains were read from a single sample in a study of T cells in localized non-small cell lung cancer. The data were produced by immunoSEQ multiplex PCR, yet TCRdb's version contains in-frame clones alone and is incomplete. The data show around 64,000 clones, approximately 90% seen once. The material sequenced was peripheral blood, taken before any cancer treatment. The source is a man aged 35 to 69 with stage I squamous cell lung carcinoma. The CDR3 runs from the conserved cysteine through the conserved F or W. Each record gives: V gene, J gene, D gene, clone size, CDR3 DNA, CDR3 protein. D genes are given only for firm matches. A clone size is listed for some rows: how often the clone was seen (once, few, many), or a class if it is expanded.

v_gene: TRBV6-1; j_gene: TRBJ2-5; d_gene: NA; abundance: once; CDR3nt: TGTGCCAGCTCCACCAGGGAGACCCAGTACTTC; CDR3aa: CASSTRETQYF
v_gene: TRBV7-3; j_gene: TRBJ1-5; d_gene: NA; abundance: NA; CDR3nt: TGTGCCAGCAGCTTATGGGGGGAATCCAATCAGCCCCAGCATTTT; CDR3aa: CASSLWGESNQPQHF
v_gene: TRBV7-2; j_gene: TRBJ1-1; d_gene: NA; abundance: NA; CDR3nt: TGTGCCAGCAGCCCGACGGGGGGCGAGGAAGCTTTCTTT; CDR3aa: CASSPTGGEEAFF
v_gene: TRBV19; j_gene: TRBJ2-2; d_gene: NA; abundance: NA; CDR3nt: TGTGCCATAAGCCGAGGGCCAGGATCCGGGGAGCTGTTTTTT; CDR3aa: CAISRGPGSGELFF
v_gene: TRBV19; j_gene: TRBJ2-1; d_gene: NA; abundance: NA; CDR3nt: TGTGCCAGTAGTACAGCCTGGGCGAGCTCCTACAATGAGCAGTTCTTC; CDR3aa: CASSTAWASSYNEQFF
v_gene: TRBV21-1; j_gene: TRBJ1-5; d_gene: NA; abundance: NA; CDR3nt: TGTGCCAGCAGCAAAGCCCCGGGGCCAGCGAGCAATCAGCCCCAGCATTTT; CDR3aa: CASSKAPGPASNQPQHF
v_gene: TRBV4-1; j_gene: TRBJ2-5; d_gene: TRBD2; abundance: NA; CDR3nt: TGCGCCAGCAGCCAAGTCCAGTCCGGGAGGCAGTACTTC; CDR3aa: CASSQVQSGRQYF
v_gene: TRBV4-1; j_gene: TRBJ2-5; d_gene: TRBD1; abundance: NA; CDR3nt: TGCGCCAGCAGCCAAGATTCGAGGGCAGGGGGCTGGGAGACCCAGTACTTC; CDR3aa: CASSQDSRAGGWETQYF
v_gene: TRBV2; j_gene: TRBJ2-1; d_gene: NA; abundance: NA; CDR3nt: TGTGCTTCAGCGGTGAACTCCTACAATGAGCAGTTCTTC; CDR3aa: CASAVNSYNEQFF
v_gene: TRBV29-1; j_gene: TRBJ2-1; d_gene: NA; abundance: NA; CDR3nt: TGCAGCGTTGGGAGGTCCAATGAGCAGTTCTTC; CDR3aa: CSVGRSNEQFF
v_gene: TRBV6-5; j_gene: TRBJ1-5; d_gene: NA; abundance: once; CDR3nt: TGTGCCAGCAGCCCTTCCCTTGAGCAGCCCCAGCATTTT; CDR3aa: CASSPSLEQPQHF
v_gene: TRBV6-1; j_gene: TRBJ2-1; d_gene: NA; abundance: NA; CDR3nt: TGTGCCAGCAGTGGTCAGGGGGGTCACTACAATGAGCAGTTCTTC; CDR3aa: CASSGQGGHYNEQFF
v_gene: TRBV30; j_gene: TRBJ2-3; d_gene: TRBD2; abundance: NA; CDR3nt: TGTGCCTGGAGTGACGAGCGGGAGGTAACAGATACGCAGTATTTT; CDR3aa: CAWSDEREVTDTQYF
v_gene: TRBV6-1; j_gene: TRBJ2-5; d_gene: TRBD1; abundance: NA; CDR3nt: TGTGCCAGCAGTATAGGACAGGGTCGAGAGACCCAGTACTTC; CDR3aa: CASSIGQGRETQYF
v_gene: TRBV21-1; j_gene: TRBJ1-5; d_gene: NA; abundance: NA; CDR3nt: TGTGCCAGCAACAGAACTCCCCCAGAAGGGGGGAACGATCAGCCCCAGCATTTT; CDR3aa: CASNRTPPEGGNDQPQHF
v_gene: TRBV27; j_gene: TRBJ1-2; d_gene: TRBD1; abundance: once; CDR3nt: TGTGCCAGCAGTTTAGGGCCGGGGACAGCCTATGGCTACACCTTC; CDR3aa: CASSLGPGTAYGYTF
v_gene: TRBV7-9; j_gene: TRBJ2-7; d_gene: NA; abundance: NA; CDR3nt: TGTGCCAGCAGCCAGGGCTTGTACGAGCAGTACTTC; CDR3aa: CASSQGLYEQYF
v_gene: TRBV9; j_gene: TRBJ2-2; d_gene: TRBD2; abundance: NA; CDR3nt: TGTGCCAGCAGCCCGGGACTAGCGGGATTGAACACCGGGGAGCTGTTTTTT; CDR3aa: CASSPGLAGLNTGELFF
v_gene: TRBV11-1; j_gene: TRBJ2-1; d_gene: NA; abundance: NA; CDR3nt: TGTGCCAGCAGCCCCGGAGGGCGGGGTGGCTACAATGAGCAGTTCTTC; CDR3aa: CASSPGGRGGYNEQFF
v_gene: TRBV27; j_gene: TRBJ2-6; d_gene: TRBD1; abundance: once; CDR3nt: TGTGCCAGCAGCCGGACAGGGTCCGGGGCCAACGTCCTGACTTTC; CDR3aa: CASSRTGSGANVLTF